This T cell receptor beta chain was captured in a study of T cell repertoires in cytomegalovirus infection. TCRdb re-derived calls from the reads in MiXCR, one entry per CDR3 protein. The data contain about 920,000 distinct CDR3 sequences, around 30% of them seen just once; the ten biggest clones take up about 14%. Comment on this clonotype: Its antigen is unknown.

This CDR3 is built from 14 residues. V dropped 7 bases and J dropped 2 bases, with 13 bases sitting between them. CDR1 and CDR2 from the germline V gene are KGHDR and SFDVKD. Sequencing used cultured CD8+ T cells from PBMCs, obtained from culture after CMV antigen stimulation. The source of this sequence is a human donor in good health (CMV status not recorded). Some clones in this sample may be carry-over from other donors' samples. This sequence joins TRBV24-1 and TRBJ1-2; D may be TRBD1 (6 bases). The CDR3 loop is CATSEQGPNYGYTF. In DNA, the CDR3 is TGTGCCACCAGCGAACAGGGACCCAACTATGGCTACACCTTC.